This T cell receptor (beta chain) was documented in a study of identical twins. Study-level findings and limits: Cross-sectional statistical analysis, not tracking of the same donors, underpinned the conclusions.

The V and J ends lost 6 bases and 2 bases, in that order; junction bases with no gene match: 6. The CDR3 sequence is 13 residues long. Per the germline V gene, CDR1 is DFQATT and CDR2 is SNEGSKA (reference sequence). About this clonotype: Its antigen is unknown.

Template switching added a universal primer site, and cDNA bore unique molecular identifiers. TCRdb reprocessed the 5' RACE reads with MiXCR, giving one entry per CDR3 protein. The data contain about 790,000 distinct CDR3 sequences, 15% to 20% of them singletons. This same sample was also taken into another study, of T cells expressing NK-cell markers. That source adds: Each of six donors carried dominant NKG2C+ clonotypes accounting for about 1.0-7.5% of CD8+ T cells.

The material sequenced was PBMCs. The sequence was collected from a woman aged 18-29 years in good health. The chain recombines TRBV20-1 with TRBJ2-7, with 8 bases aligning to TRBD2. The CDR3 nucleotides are TGCAGTGCCGAACTAGCGGCGGCCTACGAGCAGTACTTC. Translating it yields CSAELAAAYEQYF.